A single sample is the source of the 5 T cell receptor beta chains below, sequenced in a study of beta chain features in type 1 diabetes. Expressed TCRB transcripts got sequenced, as all isolated RNA was reverse transcribed. The method was immunoSEQ multiplex PCR; TCRdb's version includes in-frame clones alone and lacks a portion of them. The sample holds roughly 230,000 clones; 9% to 10% are singletons and the top ten take under 0.045%. Material: naive CD4+ T cells from blood. The source of these receptors is a woman aged 18-35 years in good health.

The chain is built from TRBV7-9 and TRBJ1-1; D is uncertain. This CDR3 has 14 amino acids. Between the trimmed V and J ends, which lost 1 base and 8 bases, there was a span of 14 bases. CDR1 and CDR2 from the germline V gene are SEHNR and FQNEAQ (reference sequence). CDR3 residues: CASSLVGITREAFF. CDR3 bases: TGTGCCAGCAGCTTAGTGGGCATAACCCGGGAAGCTTTCTTT.

The V call is TRBV5-4, the J call TRBJ2-1; D is uncertain. V was cut by 4 bases and J by 8 bases, with 16 bases left in between. The CDR3 runs 14 residues. The germline V gene encodes CDR1 SGHNT and CDR2 YYREEE (reference sequence). The chain's CDR3 is CASSRGSSYDEQFF. The CDR3 DNA is TGTGCCAGCAGCCGCGGATCCTCGTATGATGAGCAGTTCTTC.

In this sample, this clone turned up a few times. This chain connects TRBV7-8 to TRBJ1-4; tentative D call: TRBD1 (5 bases). This CDR3 is built from 16 residues. Deletions cut 0 bases from V and 3 bases from J, with 11 bases between. Germline loops: CDR1 SGHVS, CDR2 FQNEAQ. The CDR3 coding sequence is TGTGCCAGCAGCTTAGCCTTGGGGGGGGCTAATGAAAAACTGTTTTTT. It translates to CASSLALGGANEKLFF.

A few counts support this clone. V usage is TRBV6-5 and J usage is TRBJ2-7; no firm D call. Germline V lookup: CDR1 MNHEY, CDR2 SVGAGI. The V and J ends lost 0 bases and 2 bases respectively, with 11 bases between them. The CDR3 has 15 residues. The CDR3 protein is CASSYSWRVTYEQYF. CDR3 in DNA: TGTGCCAGCAGTTACTCGTGGAGAGTCACCTACGAGCAGTACTTC.

This sequence joins TRBV5-6 and TRBJ1-2, with D unclear. Germline V lookup: CDR1 SGHDT, CDR2 YYEEEE. Between the trimmed V and J ends, which lost 0 bases and 6 bases, there was a span of 6 bases. The CDR3 length is 12 residues. CDR3 sequence: CASSLGQDGYTF. The DNA for the CDR3 is TGTGCCAGCAGCTTGGGCCAGGATGGCTACACCTTC.